The next 6 T cell receptor beta chains were all read from a single sample in a study of beta chain features in type 1 diabetes. Study observations and caveats: All four CD4+ subsets from Type 1 diabetes patients carried moderately but significantly shorter TCRB CDR3s.

These receptors' targets are unknown. Of the isolated RNA, all was reverse transcribed, and so the sequenced material was expressed TCRB transcripts. Data came from immunoSEQ multiplex PCR; TCRdb stores just in-frame clones and leaves some out. The sample includes more than 250,000 clones, approximately 25% of them seen just once. Sample: naive CD4+ T cells from blood. The receptors were sampled from a woman in her thirties with type 1 diabetes.

This clone was recorded a few times. This chain connects TRBV4-1 to TRBJ2-7; 8 bases line up with TRBD1. Germline V CDR1 and CDR2: MGHRA, YSYEKL. This CDR3 region has 15 residues. With V trimmed by 0 bases and J by 1 base, 2 bases remained unmatched. The CDR3 region is CASSQEGTGSYEQYF. The CDR3 DNA is TGCGCCAGCAGCCAAGAAGGGACAGGTTCCTACGAGCAGTACTTC.

V is TRBV20-1 and J is TRBJ1-1; no firm D call. Germline values: CDR1 DFQATT, CDR2 SNEGSKA (reference sequence). Trimming took off 7 bases at V and 7 bases at J, with 13 bases between the two ends. This CDR3 has 11 residues. The CDR3 nucleotides are TGCAGTGAAGGGTGGCGGGATGAAGCTTTCTTT. Translation gives CSEGWRDEAFF.

The V call is TRBV30, the J call TRBJ2-1; 10 bases match TRBD2. V was clipped by 5 bases and J by 8 bases; unmatched bases: 6. The CDR3 sequence is 13 residues long. The germline CDR1 and CDR2 sequences are GTSNPN and SVGIG (reference sequence). CDR3 protein: CAWFRGLADEQFF. In DNA form, the CDR3 reads TGTGCCTGGTTTCGCGGACTAGCGGATGAGCAGTTCTTC.

This clone was seen a few times. The rearrangement uses TRBV7-9 and TRBJ1-1; TRBD1 agrees at 7 bases. There are 15 residues in the CDR3. Losses at the gene ends were 2 bases for V and 4 bases for J; bases not matched to a gene: 7. Germline assignment: CDR1 SEHNR and CDR2 FQNEAQ (reference sequence). CDR3 sequence reads: CASSLPDREATEAFF. The CDR3, as DNA: TGTGCCAGCAGCTTACCCGACAGGGAGGCCACTGAAGCTTTCTTT.

This clone has just a few counts. The chain employs TRBV30 and TRBJ2-7, with 7 positions matching TRBD2. Germline values: CDR1 GTSNPN, CDR2 SVGIG (reference sequence). Losses at the gene ends were 0 bases for V and 2 bases for J; bases not matched to a gene: 10. CDR3 size: 16 residues. Here the CDR3 reads CAWSVLVGTNPYEQYF. The DNA for the CDR3 is TGTGCCTGGAGTGTTTTAGTCGGGACTAATCCCTACGAGCAGTACTTC. The entire variable domain, with the rest obtained from reference TRBV30 and TRBJ2-7, is as follows: SQTIHQWPATLVQPVGSPLSLECTVEGTSNPNLYWYRQAAGRGLQLLFYSVGIGQISSEVPQNLSASRPQDRQFILSSKKLLLSDSGFYLCAWSVLVGTNPYEQYFGPGTRLTVT.

The rearrangement links TRBV11-2 to TRBJ2-7; no clear D gene. The CDR3 consists of 12 residues. Trimming shortened V by 5 bases and J by 2 bases, and 7 bases separated the two germline ends. Germline V gene sequence: CDR1 SGHAT, CDR2 FQNNGV. The CDR3 reads CASSLFTYEQYF. DNA of the CDR3: TGTGCCAGCAGCCTATTTACCTACGAGCAGTACTTC.